This entry concerns a single TCR beta chain. Its matching antigen is unknown. RNA transcripts yielded amplified TCR beta CDR3 regions. TCR CDR3 regions were first amplified by RT-PCR with HTBI primers. One entry per CDR3 protein, called by TCRdb with MiXCR from the multiplex PCR reads. In the table there are 330,000 or so distinct CDR3 sequences, about a sixth of which are singletons. This sample is part of a study of T cells in Graves' hyperthyroidism and ophthalmopathy. Study-level information: Blood from the periphery was taken at initial diagnosis, before any treatment.

Patients with uncontrolled infections, other autoimmune diseases, pregnancy or lactation were excluded. Study findings and constraints: In the blood, most expanded thyroid clonotypes above 0.001 appeared as well. From stable hyperthyroidism, ophthalmopathy was set apart by a 13 V-J model.

This CDR3 is built from 15 residues. V shed 6 bases, J shed 3 bases, and the junction held 10 bases outside the gene matches. Germline CDR1 reads MNHNS; CDR2 reads SASEGT. The chain is built from TRBV6-1 and TRBJ1-2; the match to TRBD1 covers 7 bases. Sequencing was done on a sample of blood. This receptor was taken from a woman between 40 and 55 years old with Graves' ophthalmopathy. This chain's CDR3 is CASRGAGRGYYGYTF. Written as DNA, the CDR3 is TGTGCCAGCAGGGGAGCGGGCAGGGGGTACTATGGCTACACCTTC.